Sequencing of this T cell receptor (beta chain) was carried out in a study of identical twins. To note about this clonotype: Antigen: not known.

TCRdb fed the 5' RACE reads into MiXCR, producing one record per CDR3 protein. The table has 400,000 to 550,000 distinct CDR3 sequences, 22% seen once; the top ten hold about 0.91%. With V trimmed by 5 bases and J by 7 bases, 7 bases remained unmatched. Germline loops: CDR1 SGHVS, CDR2 FQNEAQ. CDR3 length: 13 residues. Regarding the study as a whole: A lower insertion count was a feature of abundant cord blood beta clonotypes, with no such feature in memory repertoires.

This same sample was also part of a study on T cells expressing NK-cell markers. That paper notes: Seven HCMV-seropositive donors and one seronegative donor made up the eight sequenced donors.

The rearrangement joins TRBV7-8 to TRBJ2-5; 7 nucleotides match TRBD1. The sample comprised CD4+ T cells sorted from blood. The receptor's source is a woman between 18 and 30 years old in good health. The DNA for the CDR3 is TGTGCCAGCAGCAGAACAGGGGAAGGGACCCAGTACTTC. Translated: CASSRTGEGTQYF.